These T cell receptor beta chains were read from a single sample in a study of metastatic and nonmetastatic thyroid tumors. TCRdb called clones again from the PCR reads with MiXCR. The data contain 4,000 to 5,000 clones, roughly 18% of them singletons. Sequenced: adjacent normal tissue. The receptors shown here come from a female donor with papillary thyroid cancer or a benign thyroid nodule (not recorded which). Some clones in this sample may be carry-over from other donors' samples. The CDR3 runs from the conserved cysteine through the conserved F or W. D genes are given only for firm matches. Not every row has a clone size; where given, it reads once, few, many or a size class.

d_gene	abundance	len	v_gene	j_gene	CDR3nt	CDR3aa
TRBD1	few	13	TRBV20-1	TRBJ1-5	TGCAGTGCAACCTCAGGGGGGAATCAGCCCCAGCATTTT	CSATSGGNQPQHF
-	many	14	TRBV18	TRBJ2-1	TGTGCCAGCTCACCCAGACTAGGCTACAACGAGCAGTTCTTC	CASSPRLGYNEQFF
TRBD1	few	16	TRBV6-1	TRBJ1-6	TGTGCCAGCAGCACCGGGACAGGGGCGATTAATTCACCCCTCCACTTT	CASSTGTGAINSPLHF
TRBD2	many	16	TRBV18	TRBJ2-1	TGTGCCAGCTCACCACCGGGGGGGAGCTCCTACAATGAGCAGTTCTTC	CASSPPGGSSYNEQFF
-	-	15	TRBV6-1	TRBJ2-7	TGTGCCAGCAGTGAAGGTAGGCATAGCTCCTACGAGCAGTACTTC	CASSEGRHSSYEQYF
-	medium-sized	16	TRBV28	TRBJ1-6	TGTGCCAGCAGTACAAAGTGGCCTATATATAATTCACCCCTCCACTTT	CASSTKWPIYNSPLHF
-	many	16	TRBV5-6	TRBJ1-1	TGTGCCAGCAGCTTGAGGGGGGCAGGGGTTGGCACTGAAGCTTTCTTT	CASSLRGAGVGTEAFF
-	many	15	TRBV7-6	TRBJ2-2	TGTGCCAGCAGCTTATTACCAACCAGCACCGGGGAGCTGTTTTTT	CASSLLPTSTGELFF
-	-	13	TRBV6-4	TRBJ1-6	TGTGCCAGCAGCCTCGGGGGCGTTTCACCCCTCCACTTT	CASSLGGVSPLHF
TRBD1	many	15	TRBV6-1	TRBJ1-2	TGTGCCAGCAGTGATAGGGACAGGGCTATTGTAAGCTACACCTTC	CASSDRDRAIVSYTF
-	-	15	TRBV7-6	TRBJ2-2	TGTGCCAGCGGCTTATTACCAACCATCACCGGGGAGCTGTTTTTT	CASGLLPTITGELFF
-	few	16	TRBV6-1	TRBJ1-2	TGTGCCAGCATTTCAACCCAGTGCTTAGCTAACTATGGCTACACCTTC	CASISTQCLANYGYTF
TRBD2	many	14	TRBV29-1	TRBJ2-1	TGCAGCGTTCACCGGACTAGCGGCTACAATGAGCAGTTCTTC	CSVHRTSGYNEQFF
-	few	14	TRBV27	TRBJ2-3	TGTGCCAGCAGTTTAGTGGGGAGCACAGATACGCAGTATTTT	CASSLVGSTDTQYF
-	-	12	TRBV6-1	TRBJ1-2	TGTGCCAGCAGTGAAGAGGGCTATGGCTACACCTTC	CASSEEGYGYTF
-	-	15	TRBV6-4	TRBJ1-6	TGTGCCAGCAGTGAAGCGCATCAGGGAATGGAACCCCTCCACTTT	CASSEAHQGMEPLHF
TRBD1	large	14	TRBV6-1	TRBJ2-2	TGTGCCAGCAGTGTGACAGGGGACACCGGGGAGCTGTTTTTT	CASSVTGDTGELFF
-	-	12	TRBV2	TRBJ2-2	TGTGCCAGCAGGGAGGGAACCGGGGAGCTGTTTTTT	CASREGTGELFF
TRBD1	medium-sized	18	TRBV9	TRBJ1-4	TGTGCCAGCAGCGGACGGGTAGATCGACAGGGTGCTAATGAAAAACTGTTTTTT	CASSGRVDRQGANEKLFF
TRBD1	medium-sized	13	TRBV6-1	TRBJ2-7	TGTGCCAGCAGGAGACAGGGGGACTACGAGCAGTACTTC	CASRRQGDYEQYF
-	many	11	TRBV5-1	TRBJ2-1	TGCGCCAGCAGCACTTACAATGAGCAGTTCTTC	CASSTYNEQFF
TRBD1	-	14	TRBV6-1	TRBJ1-2	TGTGCCAGCAGAGACCAGGGGGGAGCGGATGGCTGCACCTTC	CASRDQGGADGCTF